This T cell receptor beta chain is drawn from a study of shared clonotypes between healthy human individuals. Assay used: immunoSEQ multiplex PCR; TCRdb lists only in-frame clones, some missing. The table includes about 2.2 million clones, around 93% detected once. As defined, naive CD8 cells were CD45RO-negative and positively selected for CCR7, with terminally differentiated effector memory CD45RA+ cells excluded. The sample taken for sequencing was naive CD8+ T cells from PBMCs. The receptor comes from a young man in good health. Some clones in this sample may be carry-over from other donors' samples.

The DNA for the CDR3 is TGTGCCAGCTACGGGGGGGCGATGGACGGGGAGCTGTTTTTT. Protein product: CASYGGAMDGELFF. The J gene is TRBJ2-2, the V gene TRBV19, with 8 bases aligning to TRBD2. Germline CDR1 is LNHDA and CDR2 is SQIVND (reference sequence). V was clipped by 9 bases and J by 7 bases; unmatched bases: 10. CDR3 length equals 14 residues.